What follows describes a single T cell receptor (beta chain). Its specificity is not known. V lost 1 base, J lost 1 base, and 16 bases lay in between. Per the germline V gene, CDR1 is SGHAT and CDR2 is FQNNGV. The CDR3 length is 17 residues. From RNA transcripts, TCR beta CDR3 regions were amplified. RT-PCR in the first round (using the HTBI primer set) targeted the TCR CDR3. TCRdb independently ran MiXCR on the multiplex PCR reads; one entry per CDR3 protein. This table holds about 480,000 distinct CDR3 sequences, around a fifth found once. For ophthalmopathy patients, the Clinical Activity Score was at least 3 and the NOSPECS grade at least 4; duration was under 3 months. These data belong to a study of T cells in Graves' hyperthyroidism and ophthalmopathy. Study-level results: The model foresaw ophthalmopathy a median roughly 6.5 months prior to onset. Most thyroid clonotypes that were expanded above 0.001 also turned up in blood.

The chain combines TRBV11-2 with TRBJ1-1, with D tentatively TRBD1 (5 bases). This clonotype originated in a woman between 70 and 85 years old with Graves' ophthalmopathy. Material for sequencing was blood. CDR3 in amino acids: CASSLGGMVRANTEAFF. DNA for the CDR3: TGTGCCAGCAGCTTAGGAGGGATGGTCAGGGCGAACACTGAAGCTTTCTTT.